Sequencing of this TCR beta chain was carried out in a study of blood T cell repertoires in COVID-19. Study context: Samples taken during acute and convalescent COVID-19 were collected in the United States, Italy and Spain. The analysed material was cDNA or gDNA that came from T cells, B-cell-depleted T cells, or PBMCs.

In the original analysis: By means of reference gene primer amplification, nucleated cell counts were estimated. Clones were read by immunoSEQ multiplex PCR, and TCRdb kept only the in-frame ones, dropping some. V and J calls and clone size are given by that table; D and trimming were obtained from the DNA. The data show about 21,000 clones, roughly 90% seen once. The J segment lost 5 bases and the V segment lost 2 bases, leaving 0 bases of the junction unmatched. CDR1 and CDR2 from the germline V gene are MDHEN and SYDVKM. This CDR3 comprises 14 residues. This sequence originates from a human donor in a cohort sampled during active COVID-19. This sequence joins TRBV28 and TRBJ1-6; 7 positions agree with TRBD1. The sample was peripheral blood. The CDR3 is CASSLGTDNSPLHF. The CDR3, as DNA: TGTGCCAGCAGTTTAGGGACAGATAATTCACCCCTCCACTTT.